A single sample is the source of the 19 T cell receptor beta chains below, sequenced in a study of shared clonotypes between healthy human individuals (dated by TCRdb to 2019 to 2021). Preparation of the library involved the immunoSEQ multiplex PCR assay. Sourced from immuneACCESS, this table was stored by TCRdb with only in-frame sequences that have V and J called. A share of the clones is absent; for the studies checked, an unresolved V gene accounts for under half, and the remainder has no known explanation. The sample yields some 500,000 clones; roughly 78% were counted once. Less than 15% of the sample comes from the top ten. Material for sequencing was PBMCs. All receptors come from a woman aged 40-49 years in good health. Some clones in this sample may be carry-over from other donors' samples.

A remark on this clone: This likely stems from a read error, as it lies one base from a far larger clone. The chain couples TRBV18 to TRBJ2-1, with D perhaps matching TRBD1 (10 bases). V was pared by 2 bases and J by 8 bases, with 19 bases between. CDR1 and CDR2 from the germline V gene are KGHSH and LQKENI. CDR3 length equals 16 residues. In nucleotides, the CDR3 is TGTGCCAGCTCACCAGCGCCTAGCGGGACAGGGGATGAGCAGTTCTTC. Translated, it gives CASSPAPSGTGDEQFF.

The V gene is TRBV27, the J gene TRBJ2-1; TRBD2 aligns across 12 bases. The V gene end was trimmed by 5 bases and the J gene end by 8 bases; junction bases not matched to a gene: 25. The CDR3 is made up of 21 amino acids. Per the germline V gene, CDR1 is MNHEY and CDR2 is SMNVEV (reference sequence). The CDR3 reads CASSPQGLGLAGFAAPHEQFF. CDR3 in DNA: TGTGCCAGCAGTCCTCAAGGGCTGGGACTAGCGGGTTTCGCCGCCCCCCATGAGCAGTTCTTC.

V is TRBV4-3 and J is TRBJ2-1, with 11 bases fitting TRBD2. CDR1 LGHNA and CDR2 YSLEER come from the germline V gene. The CDR3 spans 18 residues. The V and J ends lost 0 bases and 4 bases, in that order; junction bases with no gene match: 8. The CDR3 bases are TGCGCCAGCAGCCAAGATCTAGCGGGAGGTTTTGGATACAATGAGCAGTTCTTC. Residues: CASSQDLAGGFGYNEQFF.

This clone was observed a few times. The DNA for the CDR3 is TGTGCCAGCAGCCCACTAGCGGAAGAGACCCAGTACTTC. Protein sequence: CASSPLAEETQYF. This sequence joins TRBV9 and TRBJ2-5; 8 bases fit TRBD2. The germline V gene has CDR1 SGDLS and CDR2 YYNGEE. The length of the CDR3 is 13 residues. V lost 4 bases and J lost 3; bases outside the gene matches: 2. The full variable domain, rest sourced from reference TRBV9 and TRBJ2-5, is DSGVTQTPKHLITATGQRVTLRCSPRSGDLSVYWYQQSLDQGLQFLIQYYNGEERAKGNILERFSAQQFPDLHSELNLSSLELGDSALYFCASSPLAEETQYFGPGTRLLVL.

CDR3 bases: TGTGCCAGCAGCTCGCGGGAACAGGGGAAAGCTTTCTTT. Amino acid sequence: CASSSREQGKAFF. The chain employs TRBV11-3 and TRBJ1-1, with 7 bases lining up with TRBD1. Trimming removed 4 bases from V and 9 bases from J; junction bases left unmatched: 8. The CDR3 totals 13 residues. Germline loops: CDR1 SGHNT, CDR2 YENEEA.

This clone was seen many times. V gene TRBV4-2 combines with J gene TRBJ2-3, with D maybe TRBD2 (5 bases). The V gene lost 1 base and the J gene lost 6 bases, with 11 bases spanning the gap. This CDR3 is 14 amino acids long. The germline gives CDR1 LGHNA, CDR2 YNFKEQ. Here the CDR3 reads CASSQGGAQDTQYF. The CDR3 DNA reads as TGTGCCAGCAGCCAAGGGGGAGCACAGGATACGCAGTATTTT.

This clone was seen more than once but under ten times. The chain has TRBV5-1 and TRBJ2-3; TRBD2 matches 9 bases. CDR1 is SGHRS, CDR2 YFSETQ, per germline. V lost 5 bases, J lost 2 bases, and 12 bases stayed unmatched. CDR3 length equals 17 residues. The CDR3 loop is CASSPEWVAGATDTQYF. The CDR3, as DNA: TGCGCCAGCAGTCCGGAGTGGGTAGCGGGGGCCACAGATACGCAGTATTTT. Full variable domain (missing parts from reference TRBV5-1 and TRBJ2-3): KAGVTQTPRYLIKTRGQQVTLSCSPISGHRSVSWYQQTPGQGLQFLFEYFSETQRNKGNFPGRFSGRQFSNSRSEMNVSTLELGDSALYLCASSPEWVAGATDTQYFGPGTRLTVL.

The V gene is TRBV19, the J gene TRBJ2-5; 14 bases are shared with TRBD2. The V and J ends lost 5 bases and 4 bases, in that order; junction bases with no gene match: 3. The CDR3 is made up of 15 amino acids. Germline V CDR1 and CDR2: LNHDA, SQIVND (reference sequence). The CDR3 sequence is CASSGLAGGGETQYF. The CDR3 nucleotides read TGTGCCAGTAGTGGACTAGCGGGAGGTGGAGAGACCCAGTACTTC.

This chain connects TRBV5-5 to TRBJ1-1; no reliable D call. Germline loops: CDR1 SGHKS, CDR2 YYEKEE (reference sequence). Trimming took 1 base from V and 1 from J, leaving 8 bases between them. The CDR3 extends over 14 amino acids. Here the CDR3 DNA reads TGTGCCAGCAGCTTGCGGGCCCAGAACACTGAAGCTTTCTTT. It is translated as CASSLRAQNTEAFF.

The chain uses TRBV28 and TRBJ1-5, with TRBD1 as a possible D gene (5 bases). The CDR3 extends over 14 amino acids. Germline V gives CDR1 MDHEN, CDR2 SYDVKM. V was clipped by 3 bases and J by 4 bases, with 10 bases between them. The CDR3 here is CASSLTTANQPQHF. CDR3 nucleotide sequence: TGTGCCAGCAGTTTGACGACAGCAAATCAGCCCCAGCATTTT.

This clone was observed once. V usage is TRBV5-1 and J usage is TRBJ1-4; D perhaps matches TRBD1 (5 bases). V was clipped by 0 bases and J by 3 bases, with 12 bases between them. The germline gives CDR1 SGHRS, CDR2 YFSETQ. This CDR3 has 16 residues. CDR3 in amino acids: CASSLAPDTSNEKLFF. Written as DNA, the CDR3 is TGCGCCAGCAGCTTGGCCCCGGACACCTCTAATGAAAAACTGTTTTTT. Together with reference TRBV5-1 and TRBJ1-4, the CDR3 gives the full variable domain: KAGVTQTPRYLIKTRGQQVTLSCSPISGHRSVSWYQQTPGQGLQFLFEYFSETQRNKGNFPGRFSGRQFSNSRSEMNVSTLELGDSALYLCASSLAPDTSNEKLFFGSGTQLSVL.

The chain employs TRBV11-3 and TRBJ1-2; 8 positions agree with TRBD1. V gave up 1 base and J gave up 7 bases; unmatched junction bases: 11. CDR1 and CDR2 (germline): SGHNT, YENEEA. The CDR3 contains 16 residues. The CDR3 DNA reads TGTGCCAGCAGCTTAGGAACGACAGGGGCAATGGGTGGCTACACCTTC. Protein sequence: CASSLGTTGAMGGYTF. Drawing the rest from reference TRBV11-3 and TRBJ1-2, the complete variable domain is EAGVVQSPRYKIIEKKQPVAFWCNPISGHNTLYWYLQNLGQGPELLIRYENEEAVDDSQLPKDRFSAERLKGVDSTLKIQPAELGDSAVYLCASSLGTTGAMGGYTFGSGTRLTVV.

This chain links TRBV4-3 with TRBJ2-5; weak D call: TRBD1 (6 bases). The germline V gene encodes CDR1 LGHNA and CDR2 YSLEER. The CDR3 totals 15 residues. The V gene lost 0 bases and the J gene lost 4 bases, with 12 bases spanning the gap. CDR3 DNA sequence: TGCGCCAGCAGCCAAGATTGGGGGACAACAGAGACCCAGTACTTC. It codes for CASSQDWGTTETQYF.

The V gene is TRBV4-1, the J gene TRBJ1-2, with TRBD1 as a possible D gene (5 bases). Germline V gene sequence: CDR1 MGHRA, CDR2 YSYEKL. The CDR3 runs 18 residues. Trimming took 0 bases from V and 8 from J, leaving 25 bases between them. This chain's CDR3 is CASSQEGGMTVTRGGYTF. The CDR3, as DNA: TGCGCCAGCAGCCAAGAGGGGGGGATGACAGTTACGAGGGGAGGCTACACCTTC.

This clone appeared a single time. The V and J genes are TRBV5-1 and TRBJ2-7, with 9 positions matching TRBD1. Germline assignment: CDR1 SGHRS and CDR2 YFSETQ. The CDR3 has 17 residues. V dropped 0 bases and J dropped 2; count of bases not matched to a gene: 9. The chain's CDR3 is CASSLVVGQGITYEQYF. CDR3 in DNA: TGCGCCAGCAGCTTGGTAGTTGGACAGGGGATTACCTACGAGCAGTACTTC.

This clone was recorded only once. V gene TRBV25-1 combines with J gene TRBJ2-7; D ambiguous. The germline gives CDR1 MGHDK, CDR2 SYGVNS. CDR3 length: 14 residues. The V and J ends lost 5 bases and 1 base respectively, with 12 bases between them. The chain's CDR3 is CASSNPGQSYEQYF. CDR3 bases: TGTGCCAGCAGTAACCCGGGTCAGTCCTACGAGCAGTACTTC.

The rearrangement uses TRBV4-1 and TRBJ1-2, with unresolved D. Germline lookup yields CDR1 MGHRA and CDR2 YSYEKL. The CDR3 has 14 amino acids. V was shortened by 4 bases and J by 5 bases, with 14 bases between the two germline ends. CDR3 amino acids: CASSRLSDRYGYTF. CDR3 nucleotide sequence: TGCGCCAGCAGCCGTCTCAGTGATAGGTATGGCTACACCTTC.

The chain combines TRBV7-8 with TRBJ2-1, with TRBD2 matching 7 bases. The CDR3 totals 11 residues. Losses at the gene ends were 5 bases for V and 9 bases for J; bases not matched to a gene: 1. Germline values: CDR1 SGHVS, CDR2 FQNEAQ. The CDR3 DNA sequence: TGTGCCAGCAGCCCGGGGGGTGAGCAGTTCTTC. Its translation: CASSPGGEQFF.

The chain carries TRBV7-9 and TRBJ2-1, with 7 nucleotides matching TRBD1. The germline gives CDR1 SEHNR, CDR2 FQNEAQ (reference sequence). CDR3 length: 19 residues. J lost 0 bases, V lost 5 bases, and 16 bases had no gene match. The CDR3 sequence: CASSPPARDRLFSYNEQFF. In DNA form, the CDR3 reads TGTGCCAGCAGCCCCCCAGCCCGGGACAGACTTTTCTCCTACAATGAGCAGTTCTTC.